This is a list of T cell receptor beta chains from one sample in a study of blood T cell repertoires in COVID-19. Some clones are missing from TCRdb's copy, which holds only in-frame ones; the method was immunoSEQ multiplex PCR. The sample comprises 380,000 or so clones, 85% to 90% of which are singletons, and 0.97% rests with the top ten. Sequencing was done on a sample of PBMCs or T cells enriched from blood (not recorded which). Receptors were obtained from a woman aged 30 to 39 with acute COVID-19. The CDR3 runs from the conserved cysteine through the conserved F or W. Fields, in order: V gene, clone size, D gene, J gene, CDR3 DNA, CDR3 protein. A D gene is named only where the DNA matches it firmly. Clone size is stated in some rows and not others, as once, few, many or a class when expanded.

v_call: TRBV6-5; clone_size: once; d_call: -; j_call: TRBJ1-1; cdr3_nt: TGTGCCAGCAGCTTATGGGGGGGTAACACTGAAGCTTTCTTT; cdr3_aa: CASSLWGGNTEAFF
v_call: TRBV7-3; clone_size: -; d_call: -; j_call: TRBJ2-1; cdr3_nt: TGTGCCAGCAGCTTATCACGGGACAATGAGCAGTTCTTC; cdr3_aa: CASSLSRDNEQFF
v_call: TRBV29-1; clone_size: once; d_call: -; j_call: TRBJ2-5; cdr3_nt: TGCAGCGAAAGCAACAGGGAATACGGGGAGACCCAGTACTTC; cdr3_aa: CSESNREYGETQYF
v_call: TRBV28; clone_size: -; d_call: -; j_call: TRBJ2-7; cdr3_nt: TGTGCCAGCATCCAGGGTGGCGAGCAGTACTTC; cdr3_aa: CASIQGGEQYF
v_call: TRBV5-6; clone_size: -; d_call: -; j_call: TRBJ2-3; cdr3_nt: TGTGCCAGCAGCTTGGGCTATAATCCCGTGGGCACAGATACGCAGTATTTT; cdr3_aa: CASSLGYNPVGTDTQYF
v_call: TRBV10-1; clone_size: -; d_call: TRBD1; j_call: TRBJ2-7; cdr3_nt: TGCGCCAGCAGGGAGGACAGGGGCTACGAGCAGTACTTC; cdr3_aa: CASREDRGYEQYF
v_call: TRBV5-5; clone_size: -; d_call: TRBD1; j_call: TRBJ2-7; cdr3_nt: TGTGCCAGCAGCTTGGGGCAGGGGGTCTACGAGCAGTACTTC; cdr3_aa: CASSLGQGVYEQYF
v_call: TRBV11-2; clone_size: -; d_call: -; j_call: TRBJ1-2; cdr3_nt: TGTGCCAGCAGCTTTTCCGCAGGGAAGAACTATGGCTACACCTTC; cdr3_aa: CASSFSAGKNYGYTF
v_call: TRBV2; clone_size: -; d_call: -; j_call: TRBJ2-4; cdr3_nt: TGTGCCAGCACCAAAGGGGGGGGGCTGGTAAACATTCAGTACTTC; cdr3_aa: CASTKGGGLVNIQYF
v_call: TRBV27; clone_size: -; d_call: TRBD1; j_call: TRBJ2-7; cdr3_nt: TGTGCCAGCAGTTCTACTCGACAGGGAACCTACGAGCAGTACTTC; cdr3_aa: CASSSTRQGTYEQYF
v_call: TRBV5-1; clone_size: few; d_call: TRBD1; j_call: TRBJ1-4; cdr3_nt: TGCGCCAGCAGCAACGACAGGGGGAGAGGTGAAAAACTGTTTTTT; cdr3_aa: CASSNDRGRGEKLFF
v_call: TRBV19; clone_size: -; d_call: TRBD2; j_call: TRBJ2-4; cdr3_nt: TGTGCCAGTAGTATTCGGACTAGCGGGGGGGCCGAAAACATTCAGTACTTC; cdr3_aa: CASSIRTSGGAENIQYF
v_call: TRBV7-2; clone_size: -; d_call: -; j_call: TRBJ2-7; cdr3_nt: TGTGCCAGCAGCTTAGCTGGGGGCGACGAGCAGTACTTC; cdr3_aa: CASSLAGGDEQYF
v_call: TRBV30; clone_size: -; d_call: -; j_call: TRBJ2-1; cdr3_nt: TGTGCCTGGAGTGTACTTGAGCAGTTCTTC; cdr3_aa: CAWSVLEQFF
v_call: TRBV6-5; clone_size: -; d_call: TRBD1; j_call: TRBJ1-4; cdr3_nt: TGTGCCAGCAGTTACTATGGGACAGTGAATGAAAAACTGTTTTTT; cdr3_aa: CASSYYGTVNEKLFF
v_call: TRBV10-3; clone_size: -; d_call: -; j_call: TRBJ1-2; cdr3_nt: TGTGCCATCAGGGACAGTCTCGGCTACACCTTC; cdr3_aa: CAIRDSLGYTF
v_call: TRBV7-3; clone_size: -; d_call: TRBD1; j_call: TRBJ1-6; cdr3_nt: TGTGCCAGCAGCTTAAGGTCAGGGGGTTCACCCCTCCACTTT; cdr3_aa: CASSLRSGGSPLHF
v_call: TRBV11-2; clone_size: -; d_call: TRBD1; j_call: TRBJ1-1; cdr3_nt: TGTGCCACCCAGCTTCAGCAGGGGGTTCCGGCTTTCTTT; cdr3_aa: CATQLQQGVPAFF
v_call: TRBV30; clone_size: -; d_call: -; j_call: TRBJ1-6; cdr3_nt: TGTGCCTACCGAGCAGGGTTGGGCAATTCACCCCTCCACTTT; cdr3_aa: CAYRAGLGNSPLHF
v_call: TRBV9; clone_size: -; d_call: TRBD2; j_call: TRBJ2-1; cdr3_nt: TGTGCCAGCAGCGTATCGAGACTAGCGGCGTACAATGAGCAGTTCTTC; cdr3_aa: CASSVSRLAAYNEQFF
v_call: TRBV7-8; clone_size: -; d_call: -; j_call: TRBJ2-7; cdr3_nt: TGTGCCAGCAGCTTAGAAGTAGCGTTCTACGAGCAGTACTTC; cdr3_aa: CASSLEVAFYEQYF
v_call: TRBV6-5; clone_size: few; d_call: -; j_call: TRBJ1-5; cdr3_nt: TGTGCCAGCAGTCCCGATAAGAGCCAGCCCCAGCATTTT; cdr3_aa: CASSPDKSQPQHF
v_call: TRBV10-3; clone_size: -; d_call: -; j_call: TRBJ2-2; cdr3_nt: TGTGCCATCAGCCCCGGGATGAACACCGGGGAGCTGTTTTTT; cdr3_aa: CAISPGMNTGELFF
v_call: TRBV5-1; clone_size: -; d_call: -; j_call: TRBJ2-3; cdr3_nt: TGCGCCAGCAGCTCTGAGAGCGCGGTAGATACGCAGTATTTT; cdr3_aa: CASSSESAVDTQYF
v_call: TRBV9; clone_size: -; d_call: TRBD2; j_call: TRBJ2-3; cdr3_nt: TGTGCCAGCAGCGCCTCTAGCGGGGGTACCCTCACAGATACGCAGTATTTT; cdr3_aa: CASSASSGGTLTDTQYF
v_call: TRBV9; clone_size: -; d_call: -; j_call: TRBJ1-2; cdr3_nt: TGTGCCAGCAGCGGAGGGGGAGTGTATGGCTACACCTTC; cdr3_aa: CASSGGGVYGYTF
v_call: TRBV6-1; clone_size: -; d_call: TRBD1; j_call: TRBJ1-1; cdr3_nt: TGTGCCAGCAGAGAAGACAGGGGTAACACTGAAGCTTTCTTT; cdr3_aa: CASREDRGNTEAFF
v_call: TRBV5-1; clone_size: -; d_call: TRBD1; j_call: TRBJ1-3; cdr3_nt: TGCGCCAGCAGCTTGGAGGGACAGGGGGCGACAGGAAACACCATATATTTT; cdr3_aa: CASSLEGQGATGNTIYF
v_call: TRBV10-1; clone_size: once; d_call: -; j_call: TRBJ2-7; cdr3_nt: TGCGCCAGCAGTGGTACAGGGTCCTACGAGCAGTACTTC; cdr3_aa: CASSGTGSYEQYF
v_call: TRBV12-5; clone_size: -; d_call: -; j_call: TRBJ1-5; cdr3_nt: TGTGCTAGTGCCGAGGGGGTCTATCAGCCCCAGCATTTT; cdr3_aa: CASAEGVYQPQHF
v_call: TRBV7-3; clone_size: -; d_call: TRBD2; j_call: TRBJ2-3; cdr3_nt: TGTGCCAGCAGCCTCCGACTAGCAGCAGATACGCAGTATTTT; cdr3_aa: CASSLRLAADTQYF
v_call: TRBV7-8; clone_size: -; d_call: -; j_call: TRBJ1-2; cdr3_nt: TGTGCCAGCAGCTTAGGAACCAGAGGCTACACCTTC; cdr3_aa: CASSLGTRGYTF
v_call: TRBV6-4; clone_size: -; d_call: TRBD1; j_call: TRBJ1-2; cdr3_nt: TGTGCCAGCAGCCCAGGACAGGGGTACTATGGCTACACCTTC; cdr3_aa: CASSPGQGYYGYTF
v_call: TRBV24-1; clone_size: -; d_call: -; j_call: TRBJ2-2; cdr3_nt: TGTGCCACCTCGGAGGGGGGGAGGAACACCGGGGAGCTGTTTTTT; cdr3_aa: CATSEGGRNTGELFF
v_call: TRBV15; clone_size: -; d_call: -; j_call: TRBJ1-6; cdr3_nt: TGTGCCACCAGCAGAGATGTAACAGGGCGAAATTCACCCCTCCACTTT; cdr3_aa: CATSRDVTGRNSPLHF
v_call: TRBV14; clone_size: few; d_call: -; j_call: TRBJ1-2; cdr3_nt: TGTGCCAGCAGCCATTCCGGGGTCAGGTATGGCGGCTACACCTTC; cdr3_aa: CASSHSGVRYGGYTF
v_call: TRBV4-2; clone_size: -; d_call: TRBD2; j_call: TRBJ2-3; cdr3_nt: TGTGCCAGCAGCCAAAGACTAGCGGGGGGCGTAAGCACAGATACGCAGTATTTT; cdr3_aa: CASSQRLAGGVSTDTQYF
v_call: TRBV5-6; clone_size: -; d_call: TRBD1; j_call: TRBJ1-2; cdr3_nt: TGTGCCAGCAGACTGCGACAGGGGGTTAACTATGGCTACACCTTC; cdr3_aa: CASRLRQGVNYGYTF
v_call: TRBV19; clone_size: -; d_call: TRBD1; j_call: TRBJ2-2; cdr3_nt: TGTGCCAGTAGTACCACAGGGGGGAGGTACACCGGGGAGCTGTTTTTT; cdr3_aa: CASSTTGGRYTGELFF
v_call: TRBV5-1; clone_size: -; d_call: -; j_call: TRBJ1-1; cdr3_nt: TGCGCCAGCAGCTTGGAAGCGGGGCTTGAAGCTTTCTTT; cdr3_aa: CASSLEAGLEAFF
v_call: TRBV27; clone_size: -; d_call: -; j_call: TRBJ2-1; cdr3_nt: TGTGCCAGCAGTTTCAGGGGTTACAATGAGCAGTTCTTC; cdr3_aa: CASSFRGYNEQFF
v_call: TRBV19; clone_size: once; d_call: -; j_call: TRBJ1-5; cdr3_nt: TGTGCCAGTAGTATTGGGGCAGGGGCCAGCAATCAGCCCCAGCATTTT; cdr3_aa: CASSIGAGASNQPQHF
v_call: TRBV19; clone_size: -; d_call: -; j_call: TRBJ1-4; cdr3_nt: TGTGCCAGCAAAGAGGGATGGGAACTGTTTTTT; cdr3_aa: CASKEGWELFF
v_call: TRBV4-1; clone_size: once; d_call: -; j_call: TRBJ1-1; cdr3_nt: TGCGCCAGCAGCCAAACCCAGGGAACTGAAGCTTTCTTT; cdr3_aa: CASSQTQGTEAFF
v_call: TRBV6-4; clone_size: -; d_call: TRBD1; j_call: TRBJ1-6; cdr3_nt: TGTGCCAGCAGTGACTCTAGGACAGGGTTTTTGGCCCTTCCCCGTTATAATTCACCCCTCCACTTT; cdr3_aa: CASSDSRTGFLALPRYNSPLHF
v_call: TRBV30; clone_size: once; d_call: TRBD1; j_call: TRBJ2-2; cdr3_nt: TGTGCCTGGAGTGCAAGGCCGGGACAGAGAACCGGGGAGCTGTTTTTT; cdr3_aa: CAWSARPGQRTGELFF
v_call: TRBV18; clone_size: -; d_call: TRBD1; j_call: TRBJ1-1; cdr3_nt: TGTGCCAGCTCCCCTCGTGAGGGACAGGGGATGAACACTGAAGCTTTCTTT; cdr3_aa: CASSPREGQGMNTEAFF
v_call: TRBV6-5; clone_size: -; d_call: -; j_call: TRBJ1-2; cdr3_nt: TGTGCCAGCAGTTACGACGGGGAGCCCTATGGCTACACCTTC; cdr3_aa: CASSYDGEPYGYTF